This T cell receptor beta chain derives from a study of blood T cell repertoires in COVID-19. On the study more broadly: T cells, B-cell-depleted T cells, or PBMCs provided the cDNA or gDNA that served as material.

Deletions cut 7 bases from V and 5 bases from J, with 20 bases between. The CDR3 covers 15 residues. Germline V gene data show CDR1 as SNHLY and CDR2 as FYNNEI. Original analysis: Estimated nucleated cell counts came from reference gene primer amplification. Libraries were prepared by immunoSEQ multiplex PCR; TCRdb keeps only in-frame clonotypes and omits some of them. V, J and clone size are taken as reported in that table, and D and trimming were inferred from the DNA itself. There are about 140,000 clones in the sample; about 77% occur only once, and roughly 9% lies in the top ten. The chain is built from TRBV2 and TRBJ2-5, with D tentatively TRBD2 (6 bases). The origin of this receptor is a woman in her 50s with active or convalescent COVID-19. Sequencing used peripheral blood. Here the CDR3 reads CASKTWLAREETQYF. The CDR3 region has the DNA TGTGCCAGCAAAACTTGGCTAGCGAGGGAGGAGACCCAGTACTTC.